This passage covers 2 T cell receptor beta chains from one sample sequenced in a study of tissue T cells after allogeneic stem cell transplantation (dated 2022 in TCRdb). The library was produced with the immunoSEQ multiplex PCR assay. Drawn from immuneACCESS, this table holds only the in-frame rearrangements with V and J called that TCRdb kept. Clones are partly lost; checked studies trace under half to an unresolved V gene and leave the rest unexplained. The sample data list about 50,000 clones, and around 70% of these were observed just once. Less than 0.85% of the sample is held by the ten biggest clonotypes. The sequencing input was sorted cells pooled from one or two spleens. The origin of the receptors is a pool of C57BL/6 mice in good health.

In the case of this clone: These gene names are mouse names. The CDR3 end falls 1 residue outside the read, so it is completed with the germline J gene. The chain uses TRBV31 and TRBJ2-4; TRBD2 matches 11 bases. Per the germline V gene, CDR1 is GKSSPN and CDR2 is SITVG. The V and J ends lost 3 bases and 0 bases, in that order; junction bases with no gene match: 2. This CDR3 has 15 amino acids. This CDR3 is CAWSRDWGSQNTLYF. The sequenced CDR3 bases are TGTGCCTGGAGCCGGGACTGGGGGAGTCAAAACACCTTGTAC.

Of note for this clone: All gene names here are mouse names. The CDR3 end is not reached by the read, which stops 1 residue before it; the germline J gene fills it in. This sequence joins TRBV16 and TRBJ2-4; either TRBD1 or TRBD2 may fit D (5 bases each). Germline CDR1 and CDR2: SGHSA and FRNQAP. This CDR3 comprises 13 residues. Trimming removed 3 bases at V and 4 bases at J, with 8 bases between. The CDR3 bases that were read are TGTGCAAGCAGCTTCGGGGCTGAAAACACCTTGTAC. Residues: CASSFGAENTLY. The complete CDR3 sequence is CASSFGAENTLYF.